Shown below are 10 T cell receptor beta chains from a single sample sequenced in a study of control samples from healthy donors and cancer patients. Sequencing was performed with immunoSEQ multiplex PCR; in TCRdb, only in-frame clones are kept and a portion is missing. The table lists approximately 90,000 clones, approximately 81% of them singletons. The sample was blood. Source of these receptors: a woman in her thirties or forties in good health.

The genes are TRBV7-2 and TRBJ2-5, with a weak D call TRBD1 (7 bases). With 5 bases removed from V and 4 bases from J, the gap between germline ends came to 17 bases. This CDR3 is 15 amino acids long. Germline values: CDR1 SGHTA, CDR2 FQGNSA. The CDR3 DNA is TGTGCCAGCAGCGTACAGACCCAGGGGGGAGAGACCCAGTACTTC. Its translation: CASSVQTQGGETQYF.

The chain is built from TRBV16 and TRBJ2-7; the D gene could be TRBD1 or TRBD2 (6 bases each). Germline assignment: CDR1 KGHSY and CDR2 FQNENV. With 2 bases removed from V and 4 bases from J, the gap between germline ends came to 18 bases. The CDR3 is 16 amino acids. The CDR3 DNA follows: TGTGCCAGCAGCCAAAGGGTCGGGGGCGAACGGTACGAGCAGTACTTC. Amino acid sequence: CASSQRVGGERYEQYF.

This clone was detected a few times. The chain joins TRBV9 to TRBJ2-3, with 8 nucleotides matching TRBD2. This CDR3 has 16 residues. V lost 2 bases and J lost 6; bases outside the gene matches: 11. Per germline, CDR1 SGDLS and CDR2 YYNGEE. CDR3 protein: CASSVSAGGLGDTQYF. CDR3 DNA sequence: TGTGCCAGCAGCGTTAGTGCGGGGGGCTTGGGGGATACGCAGTATTTT.

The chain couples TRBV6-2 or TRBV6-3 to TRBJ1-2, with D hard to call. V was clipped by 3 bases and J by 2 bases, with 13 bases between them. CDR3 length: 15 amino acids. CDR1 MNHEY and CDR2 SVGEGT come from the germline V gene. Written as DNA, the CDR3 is TGTGCCAGCAGTTATAGTAAGGGATCCAACTATGGCTACACCTTC. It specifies CASSYSKGSNYGYTF.

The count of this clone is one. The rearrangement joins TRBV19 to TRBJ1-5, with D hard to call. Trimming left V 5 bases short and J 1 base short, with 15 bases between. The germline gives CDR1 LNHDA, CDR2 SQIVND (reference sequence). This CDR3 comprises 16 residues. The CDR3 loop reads CASSSEGAPSNQPQHF. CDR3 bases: TGTGCCAGTAGTTCAGAGGGAGCCCCAAGCAATCAGCCCCAGCATTTT.

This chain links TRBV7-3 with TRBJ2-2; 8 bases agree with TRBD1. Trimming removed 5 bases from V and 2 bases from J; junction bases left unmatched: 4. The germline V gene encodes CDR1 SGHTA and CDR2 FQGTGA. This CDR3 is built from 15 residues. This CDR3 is CASSTTGENTGELFF. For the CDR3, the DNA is TGTGCCAGCAGCACGACAGGGGAAAACACCGGGGAGCTGTTTTTT.

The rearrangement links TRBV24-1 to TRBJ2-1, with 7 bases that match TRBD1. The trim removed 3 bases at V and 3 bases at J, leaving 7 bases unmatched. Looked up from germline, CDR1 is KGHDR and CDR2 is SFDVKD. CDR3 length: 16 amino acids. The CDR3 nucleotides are TGTGCCACCAGTGATCGGCAGGGGGTTTTCTACAATGAGCAGTTCTTC. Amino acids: CATSDRQGVFYNEQFF.

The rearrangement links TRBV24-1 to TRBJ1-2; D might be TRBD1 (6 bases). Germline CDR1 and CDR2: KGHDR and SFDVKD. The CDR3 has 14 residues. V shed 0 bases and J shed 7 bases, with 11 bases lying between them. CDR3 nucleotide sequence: TGTGCCACCAGTGATTTGAGAAAGGGGGTTGGCTACACCTTC. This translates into CATSDLRKGVGYTF.

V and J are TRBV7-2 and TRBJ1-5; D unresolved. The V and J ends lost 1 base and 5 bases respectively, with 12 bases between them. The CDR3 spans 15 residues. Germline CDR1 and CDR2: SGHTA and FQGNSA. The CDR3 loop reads CASSLVGGFDQPQHF. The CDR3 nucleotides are TGTGCCAGCAGCTTAGTGGGAGGGTTTGATCAGCCCCAGCATTTT.

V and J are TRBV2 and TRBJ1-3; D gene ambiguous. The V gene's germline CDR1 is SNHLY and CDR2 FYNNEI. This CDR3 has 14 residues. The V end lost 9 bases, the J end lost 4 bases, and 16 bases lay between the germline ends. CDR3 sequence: CARELTPGGNTIYF. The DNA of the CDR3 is TGTGCCAGGGAATTGACCCCGGGGGGAAACACCATATATTTT. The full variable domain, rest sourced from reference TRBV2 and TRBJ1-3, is EPEVTQTPSHQVTQMGQEVILRCVPISNHLYFYWYRQILGQKVEFLVSFYNNEISEKSEIFDDQFSVERPDGSNFTLKIRSTKLEDSAMYFCARELTPGGNTIYFGEGSWLTVV.